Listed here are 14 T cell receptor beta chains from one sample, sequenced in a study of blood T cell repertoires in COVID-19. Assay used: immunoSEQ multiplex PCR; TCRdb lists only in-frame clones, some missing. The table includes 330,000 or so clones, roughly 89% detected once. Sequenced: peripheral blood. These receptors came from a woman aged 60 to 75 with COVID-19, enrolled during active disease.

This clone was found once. CDR3 residues: CASSDRVGEYEQYF. In DNA, the CDR3 is TGCGCCAGCAGCGACAGGGTTGGTGAATACGAGCAGTACTTC. The chain links TRBV5-1 to TRBJ2-7, with 7 nucleotides matching TRBD1. Germline CDR1 is SGHRS and CDR2 is YFSETQ. CDR3 length equals 14 residues. J lost 4 bases, V lost 4 bases, and 8 bases had no gene match. Combining the CDR3 with reference TRBV5-1 and TRBJ2-7 gives the whole variable domain KAGVTQTPRYLIKTRGQQVTLSCSPISGHRSVSWYQQTPGQGLQFLFEYFSETQRNKGNFPGRFSGRQFSNSRSEMNVSTLELGDSALYLCASSDRVGEYEQYFGPGTRLTVT.

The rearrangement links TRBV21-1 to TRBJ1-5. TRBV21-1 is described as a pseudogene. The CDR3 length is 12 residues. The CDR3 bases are TGTGCCAGCAGCAAGCGGCTAAGGCCCCAGCATTTT. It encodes CASSKRLRPQHF.

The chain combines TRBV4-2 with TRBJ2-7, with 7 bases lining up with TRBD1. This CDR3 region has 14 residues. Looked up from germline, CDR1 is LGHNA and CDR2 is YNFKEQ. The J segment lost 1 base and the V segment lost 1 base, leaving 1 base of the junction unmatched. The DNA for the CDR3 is TGTGCCAGCAGCCAAGGGGGACAGTCCTACGAGCAGTACTTC. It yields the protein CASSQGGQSYEQYF.

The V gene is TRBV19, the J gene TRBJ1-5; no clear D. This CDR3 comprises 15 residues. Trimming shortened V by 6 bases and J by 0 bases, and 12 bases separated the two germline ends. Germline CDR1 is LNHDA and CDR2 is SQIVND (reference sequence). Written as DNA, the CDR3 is TGTGCCAGTAGAAAAGGAGCGTATAGCAATCAGCCCCAGCATTTT. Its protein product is CASRKGAYSNQPQHF. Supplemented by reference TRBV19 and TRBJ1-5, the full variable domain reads DGGITQSPKYLFRKEGQNVTLSCEQNLNHDAMYWYRQDPGQGLRLIYYSQIVNDFQKGDIAEGYSVSREKKESFPLTVTSAQKNPTAFYLCASRKGAYSNQPQHFGDGTRLSIL.

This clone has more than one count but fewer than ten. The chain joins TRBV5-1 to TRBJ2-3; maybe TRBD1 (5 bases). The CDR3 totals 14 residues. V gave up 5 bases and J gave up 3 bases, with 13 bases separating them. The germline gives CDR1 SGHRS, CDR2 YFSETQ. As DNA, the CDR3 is TGCGCCAGCAGGCCTGATTCAGGGACAGATACGCAGTATTTT. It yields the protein CASRPDSGTDTQYF.

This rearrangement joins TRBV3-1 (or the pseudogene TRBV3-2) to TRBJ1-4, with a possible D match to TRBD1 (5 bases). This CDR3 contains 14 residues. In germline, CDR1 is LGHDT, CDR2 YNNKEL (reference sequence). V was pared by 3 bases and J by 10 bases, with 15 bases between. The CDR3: CASSHEGTRGKLFF. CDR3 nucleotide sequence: TGTGCCAGCAGCCATGAGGGGACTAGGGGAAAACTGTTTTTT.

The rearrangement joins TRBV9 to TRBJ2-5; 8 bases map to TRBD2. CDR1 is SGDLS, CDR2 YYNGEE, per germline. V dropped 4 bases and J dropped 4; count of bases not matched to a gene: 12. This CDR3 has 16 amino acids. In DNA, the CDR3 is TGTGCCAGCAGCCCCCGGACTAGCCTGGGGGCAGAGACCCAGTACTTC. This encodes CASSPRTSLGAETQYF.

The CDR3: CASSPGDRGLLQQYF. DNA for the CDR3: TGTGCCAGCAGTCCCGGAGACAGGGGGTTACTCCAGCAGTACTTC. The chain has TRBV28 and TRBJ2-7; TRBD1 agrees at 9 bases. This CDR3 contains 15 residues. With V trimmed by 5 bases and J by 8 bases, 13 bases remained unmatched. Germline V gene data show CDR1 as MDHEN and CDR2 as SYDVKM.

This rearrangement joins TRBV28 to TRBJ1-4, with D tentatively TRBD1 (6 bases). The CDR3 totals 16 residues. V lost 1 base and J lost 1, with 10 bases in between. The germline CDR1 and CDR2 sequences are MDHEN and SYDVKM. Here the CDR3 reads CASSLLQGRTNEKLFF. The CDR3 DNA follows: TGTGCCAGCAGTTTATTACAGGGACGAACTAATGAAAAACTGTTTTTT.

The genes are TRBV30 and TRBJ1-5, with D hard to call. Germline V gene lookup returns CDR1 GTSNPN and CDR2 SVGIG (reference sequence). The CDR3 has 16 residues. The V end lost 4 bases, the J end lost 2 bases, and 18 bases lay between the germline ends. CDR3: CAWNPKGPGGNQPQHF. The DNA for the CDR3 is TGTGCCTGGAACCCTAAGGGTCCCGGGGGCAATCAGCCCCAGCATTTT. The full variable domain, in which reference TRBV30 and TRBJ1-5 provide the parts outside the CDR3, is SQTIHQWPATLVQPVGSPLSLECTVEGTSNPNLYWYRQAAGRGLQLLFYSVGIGQISSEVPQNLSASRPQDRQFILSSKKLLLSDSGFYLCAWNPKGPGGNQPQHFGDGTRLSIL.

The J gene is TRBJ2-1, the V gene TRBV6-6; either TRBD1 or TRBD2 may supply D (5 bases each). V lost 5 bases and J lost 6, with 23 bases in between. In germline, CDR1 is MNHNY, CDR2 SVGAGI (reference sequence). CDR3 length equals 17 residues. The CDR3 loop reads CASSRDAAGYLSNEQFF. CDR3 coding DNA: TGTGCCAGCAGTCGGGACGCCGCGGGTTATCTTTCCAATGAGCAGTTCTTC.

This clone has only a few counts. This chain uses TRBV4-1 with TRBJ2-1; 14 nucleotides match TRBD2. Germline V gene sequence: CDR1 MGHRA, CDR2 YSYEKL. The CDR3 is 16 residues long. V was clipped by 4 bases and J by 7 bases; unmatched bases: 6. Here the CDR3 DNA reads TGCGCCAGCAGCCCCCCGGGACTAGCGGGGGCAAATGAGCAGTTCTTC. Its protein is CASSPPGLAGANEQFF.

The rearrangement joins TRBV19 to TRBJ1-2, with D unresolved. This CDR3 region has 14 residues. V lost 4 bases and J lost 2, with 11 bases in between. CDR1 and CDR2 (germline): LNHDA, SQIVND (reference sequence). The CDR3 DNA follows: TGTGCCAGTAGTAGAGGTCACGAGAACTATGGCTACACCTTC. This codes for CASSRGHENYGYTF.

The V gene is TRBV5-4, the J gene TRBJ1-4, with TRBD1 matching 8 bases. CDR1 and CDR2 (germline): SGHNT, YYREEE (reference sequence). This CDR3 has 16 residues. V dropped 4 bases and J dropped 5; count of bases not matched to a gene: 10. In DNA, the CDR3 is TGTGCCAGCAGCCCTGGGGGCGGACAGGGAAATGAAAAACTGTTTTTT. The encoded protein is CASSPGGGQGNEKLFF.